This T cell receptor (beta chain) comes out of a study of response to subunit inactivated influenza vaccine. Study results and caveats: The authors suggested that few new T cells are recruited per seasonal influenza vaccination.

As for this clonotype: What it binds is unknown.

TCRdb recomputed calls from the RT-PCR reads with MiXCR, one row per CDR3 protein. In the table there are 500,000 to 600,000 distinct CDR3 sequences, 16% of which are singletons. The CDR3 length is 17 residues. Germline-derived CDR1 and CDR2 are SGHRS and YFSETQ. Trimming removed 4 bases from V and 4 bases from J; junction bases left unmatched: 12. Material: CD4+ T cells sorted from PBMCs, obtained around 25 months after vaccination. The source of this sequence is a man in his fifties or sixties who received an inactivated influenza vaccine. V is TRBV5-1 and J is TRBJ2-1; TRBD1 matches at 9 bases. For the CDR3, the DNA is TGCGCCAGCAGCCCCGGACAGGGGAGTTTGGGATACAATGAGCAGTTCTTC. Translated: CASSPGQGSLGYNEQFF.